The source of this TCR beta chain is a study of beta chain features in type 1 diabetes. Study-level information: There were some 110 million sorted cells examined across all samples.

The CDR3 runs 15 residues. V lost 1 base and J lost 5, with 12 bases in between. Germline V lookup: CDR1 SGHTA, CDR2 FQGNSA. Since all of the isolated RNA was reverse transcribed, expressed TCRB transcripts were what got sequenced. Sequencing was performed with immunoSEQ multiplex PCR; in TCRdb, only in-frame clones are kept and a portion is missing. The repertoire has 200,000 to 250,000 clones, 27% of them found once; the top ten carry roughly 4.1%. Study-level points and caveats: Patients' naive, central memory and Treg TCRB repertoires seemed closer to one another than those of healthy donors. A potential PCR bias toward shorter templates would be equal in patient and control samples.

A single heparinised blood sample, averaging approximately 100 mL, was obtained per donor. A remark on this clone: Its antigen is not identified.

The clonotype originates from a young man in good health. The sequencing sample was made of central memory CD4+ T cells from blood. The V gene is TRBV7-2, the J gene TRBJ2-1, with TRBD2 as a possible D gene (6 bases). The chain's CDR3 is CASSLGSSVHNEQFF. Written as DNA, the CDR3 is TGTGCCAGCAGCTTAGGCTCTAGCGTCCACAATGAGCAGTTCTTC.